This is a list of T cell receptor beta chains from one sample in a study of graft-versus-host responses after intestinal transplantation. Measured with immunoSEQ multiplex PCR; TCRdb has only the in-frame clones, and not every one. The profile shows around 100,000 clones, approximately 93% of them singletons. Antigens of these TCRs are unknown. Sample: unstimulated CD8+ T cells sorted from spleen or lymph node cells, taken before intestinal transplant. The receptors here all came from a human donor who received an intestinal transplant. Both conserved end residues are part of each CDR3. The D gene is left open where the match is weak. Expanded clones get a size class; other rows say once, few or many, or leave the size out.

CDR3aa,CDR3nt,j_gene,v_gene,d_gene,abundance,len
CASTPGVFSDSPLHF,TGTGCCAGTACCCCGGGGGTGTTTTCTGATTCACCCCTCCACTTT,TRBJ1-6,TRBV19,-,once,15
CASMGDSGNTIYF,TGTGCCAGCATGGGGGACTCTGGAAACACCATATATTTT,TRBJ1-3,TRBV5-4,-,-,13
CASTDTGELFF,TGCGCCAGCACGGACACCGGGGAGCTGTTTTTT,TRBJ2-2,TRBV5-1,-,few,11
CASSFLSGGVTDTQYF,TGTGCCAGCAGTTTTTTGTCGGGGGGGGTCACAGATACGCAGTATTTT,TRBJ2-3,TRBV28,TRBD2,-,16
CASSQDIRGRWTYEQYF,TGCGCCAGCAGCCAAGACATAAGGGGGCGCTGGACCTACGAGCAGTACTTC,TRBJ2-7,TRBV4-1,TRBD1,-,17
CASSESGFGGETQYF,TGTGCCAGCAGTGAATCTGGGTTTGGAGGAGAGACCCAGTACTTC,TRBJ2-5,TRBV6-1,-,-,15
CASSSQRAATDTQYF,TGTGCCAGCAGCTCCCAGAGAGCGGCGACAGATACGCAGTATTTT,TRBJ2-3,TRBV11-2,-,-,15
CATSRPEQGATNEKLFF,TGTGCCACCAGCAGACCTGAACAGGGGGCAACTAATGAAAAACTGTTTTTT,TRBJ1-4,TRBV15,TRBD1,once,17
CASSLLGTDTQYF,TGTGCCAGTAGCCTACTAGGAACAGATACGCAGTATTTT,TRBJ2-3,TRBV19,-,-,13
CAWRSGNTIYF,TGTGCCTGGAGGTCTGGAAACACCATATATTTT,TRBJ1-3,TRBV30,-,-,11
CASSGWTDPNSPLHF,TGTGCCAGTAGTGGATGGACGGACCCAAATTCACCCCTCCACTTT,TRBJ1-6,TRBV19,-,few,15
CASSSGLGWDSPLHF,TGTGCCAGCAGTTCCGGTTTGGGATGGGATTCACCCCTCCACTTT,TRBJ1-6,TRBV27,-,-,15
CASSFLRGNGDSPLHF,TGTGCCAGCAGCTTCCTGAGGGGTAACGGGGATTCACCCCTCCACTTT,TRBJ1-6,TRBV11-3,-,-,16
CASRGVRNEQFF,TGCGCCAGCAGAGGGGTTAGGAATGAGCAGTTCTTC,TRBJ2-1,TRBV4-1,-,-,12
CASSQDPLGEQYF,TGCGCCAGCAGCCAAGATCCCCTCGGCGAGCAGTACTTC,TRBJ2-7,TRBV4-1,-,-,13
CASSWTSGGVINEQFF,TGTGCCAGCAGCTGGACTAGCGGGGGGGTTATCAATGAGCAGTTCTTC,TRBJ2-1,TRBV11-1,TRBD2,-,16
CASSSYLNQGAGANVLTF,TGTGCCAGCAGTTCATATCTCAACCAGGGAGCCGGGGCCAACGTCCTGACTTTC,TRBJ2-6,TRBV27,-,once,18
CASSANTEAFF,TGTGCCAGTAGTGCCAACACTGAAGCTTTCTTT,TRBJ1-1,TRBV19,-,-,11
CASISGGLRHEQYF,TGCGCCAGCATTAGCGGGGGGTTAAGGCACGAGCAGTACTTC,TRBJ2-7,TRBV10-2,TRBD2,-,14
CASSYSTEGVDQPQHF,TGTGCCAGCAGTTACTCGACGGAGGGGGTTGATCAGCCCCAGCATTTT,TRBJ1-5,TRBV6-5,-,-,16
CASSPTENQPQHF,TGTGCCAGCAGCCCGACAGAAAATCAGCCCCAGCATTTT,TRBJ1-5,TRBV7-6,-,-,13
CASSVGSDYEQYF,TGTGCCAGCAGCGTAGGATCCGATTACGAGCAGTACTTC,TRBJ2-7,TRBV9,-,-,13
CASSLAGRGAPYEQYF,TGTGCCAGCAGCTTAGCCGGGCGGGGGGCCCCCTACGAGCAGTACTTC,TRBJ2-7,TRBV7-9,TRBD2,-,16
CASSHRWDNEQFF,TGTGCCAGCAGCCACAGATGGGACAATGAGCAGTTCTTC,TRBJ2-1,TRBV21-1,-,-,13
CASKGTIQSYEQYF,TGTGCCAGCAAAGGCACGATACAATCCTACGAGCAGTACTTC,TRBJ2-7,TRBV28,-,-,14
CASSSWDLEAFF,TGTGCCAGCAGCTCCTGGGACTTAGAAGCTTTCTTT,TRBJ1-1,TRBV7-9,-,-,12
CASGSGPITDTQYF,TGTGCCTCCGGTAGCGGGCCTATCACAGATACGCAGTATTTT,TRBJ2-3,TRBV25-1,TRBD2,-,14
CAWSGGEGLYQPQHF,TGTGCCTGGAGTGGGGGGGAGGGGTTGTATCAGCCCCAGCATTTT,TRBJ1-5,TRBV30,-,-,15
CASTPGGLETQYF,TGTGCCAGCACCCCTGGGGGGCTGGAGACCCAGTACTTC,TRBJ2-5,TRBV6-5,-,-,13
CASSPTDTIRLNEQFF,TGTGCCAGCAGTCCCACCGACACAATAAGGCTCAATGAGCAGTTCTTC,TRBJ2-1,TRBV9,-,-,16
CASSQLGAAEAFF,TGCGCCAGCAGCCAATTAGGGGCGGCAGAAGCTTTCTTT,TRBJ1-1,TRBV4-1,-,-,13
CASSAFDSGDIATNEKLFF,TGTGCCAGCAGCGCTTTTGACTCAGGGGACATTGCAACTAATGAAAAACTGTTTTTT,TRBJ1-4,TRBV9,-,-,19
CASSLGYDSNQPQHF,TGTGCCAGCAGCTTAGGGTACGATAGCAATCAGCCCCAGCATTTT,TRBJ1-5,TRBV7-9,-,-,15
CASSTDTGTGGREQYF,TGCGCCAGCAGCACAGACACCGGGACAGGGGGCCGAGAGCAGTACTTC,TRBJ2-7,TRBV5-1,TRBD1,-,16
CAGRANTGELFF,TGTGCCGGCCGCGCGAACACCGGGGAGCTGTTTTTT,TRBJ2-2,TRBV27,-,-,12
CASSGSFGYF,TGTGCCAGCAGTGGGAGCTTTGGGTACTTC,TRBJ2-7,TRBV6-5,-,once,10
CATSTGPGSYEQYF,TGTGCCACCAGCACGGGCCCTGGGAGCTACGAGCAGTACTTC,TRBJ2-7,TRBV15,-,-,14
CASSSPRDPHYEQYF,TGTGCCAGCAGCTCTCCCCGGGACCCCCACTACGAGCAGTACTTC,TRBJ2-7,TRBV7-9,-,-,15
CASRPRTANTEAFF,TGTGCCAGCAGGCCTAGGACAGCGAACACTGAAGCTTTCTTT,TRBJ1-1,TRBV7-9,-,-,14
CASTAGNSYNEQFF,TGCGCCAGCACGGCGGGCAACTCCTACAATGAGCAGTTCTTC,TRBJ2-1,TRBV5-1,-,-,14
CAWSDGTSGELFF,TGTGCCTGGAGTGACGGGACTTCCGGGGAGCTGTTTTTT,TRBJ2-2,TRBV30,-,-,13
CASKMGGAGTEAFF,TGTGCCAGTAAAATGGGGGGAGCGGGCACTGAAGCTTTCTTT,TRBJ1-1,TRBV19,-,-,14
CASSPPGTGGEGYTF,TGTGCCAGCAGCCCCCCAGGGACAGGGGGTGAGGGCTACACCTTC,TRBJ1-2,TRBV13,TRBD1,once,15
CASSPGDRGIAGELFF,TGTGCCAGCAGCCCAGGGGACAGGGGAATTGCCGGGGAGCTGTTTTTT,TRBJ2-2,TRBV7-9,TRBD1,-,16
CASSTGTGQEQYF,TGTGCCAGCAGTACGGGGACAGGGCAAGAGCAGTACTTC,TRBJ2-7,TRBV6-1,TRBD1,-,13
CATSGGGPSYNEQFF,TGTGCCACCTCTGGGGGAGGGCCCTCCTACAATGAGCAGTTCTTC,TRBJ2-1,TRBV19,TRBD2,-,15
CASSQSGGGGDTQYF,TGTGCCAGCAGTCAAAGCGGGGGCGGGGGAGATACGCAGTATTTT,TRBJ2-3,TRBV9,TRBD2,-,15
CASSGTGGSGRYTF,TGTGCCAGCAGCGGAACAGGGGGCTCCGGACGCTACACCTTC,TRBJ1-2,TRBV9,TRBD1,once,14
CASSVGLAGGRYEQYF,TGTGCCAGCAGCGTAGGACTAGCGGGGGGGCGGTACGAGCAGTACTTC,TRBJ2-7,TRBV21-1,-,-,16
CASSLTLTGQGAFGSGAFF,TGCGCCAGCAGCTTGACCCTTACGGGACAGGGGGCCTTCGGGTCGGGAGCTTTCTTT,TRBJ1-1,TRBV5-1,TRBD1,-,19
CASSVLARETQYF,TGTGCCAGCAGTGTATTGGCACGGGAGACCCAGTACTTC,TRBJ2-5,TRBV2,-,-,13
CASSQEQGTHPEAFF,TGTGCCAGCAGCCAGGAACAGGGGACCCATCCTGAAGCTTTCTTT,TRBJ1-1,TRBV7-8,TRBD1,-,15
CSVPVTGLGPEAFF,TGCAGCGTCCCGGTTACAGGGCTAGGGCCTGAAGCTTTCTTT,TRBJ1-1,TRBV29-1,-,-,14